Described below is a single TCR beta chain sequence and its context. What it recognizes is unknown. This sample is part of a study of blood T cell dynamics during melanoma immunotherapy. Study-wide background: Metastatic melanoma patients received first-line pembrolizumab or nivolumab plus ipilimumab.

The CDR3 runs 15 residues. Germline CDR1 reads MDHEN; CDR2 reads SYDVKM. V lost 2 bases and J lost 2, with 10 bases in between. Study-level results: At W3, later disease-control patients showed bifurcated PBMC repertoire changes, unlike progressors. Clones driving repertoire changes may be melanoma-specific or general immune activation.

Regarding time point: pre-treatment baseline. Sequencing used immunoSEQ multiplex PCR; TCRdb keeps in-frame clones, though not all of them. This table has some 15,000 clones, 90% to 95% appearing once. The TCR comes from a human donor with melanoma. The sequencing here drew on blood, taken from a patient treated with checkpoint blockade. The chain recombines TRBV28 with TRBJ1-5; D not certain. The CDR3 protein is CASSLLPVGNQPQHF. In nucleotides, the CDR3 is TGTGCCAGCAGTTTACTGCCGGTTGGCAATCAGCCCCAGCATTTT.